A single sample gave rise to the 22 T cell receptor beta chains below, sequenced in a study of shared clonotypes between healthy human individuals. Assay: immunoSEQ multiplex PCR; the TCRdb copy retains only in-frame clones and omits some. There are around 2.1 million clones in the sample; 90% to 97% occur only once, and about 0.13% lies in the top ten. The sequenced material came from naive CD4+ T cells sorted from blood. The subset here: CD45RA+ positively selected. The origin of the receptors is a man aged 18 to 30 in good health.

This clone appeared once. The chain joins TRBV6-6 to TRBJ2-2; 7 bases map to TRBD2. The trim removed 2 bases at V and 4 bases at J, leaving 7 bases unmatched. The CDR3 has 16 amino acids. From germline, CDR1 is MNHNY and CDR2 SVGAGI (reference sequence). The CDR3 loop is CASSYLTSASTGELFF. The CDR3 DNA sequence: TGTGCCAGCAGTTACCTTACTAGCGCGAGCACCGGGGAGCTGTTTTTT.

The rearrangement uses TRBV29-1 and TRBJ1-1; D gene ambiguous. This CDR3 region has 13 residues. Trimming removed 0 bases at V and 1 base at J, with 6 bases between. Germline loops: CDR1 SQVTM, CDR2 ANQGSEA. The CDR3 sequence is CSVEDQGNTEAFF. DNA for the CDR3: TGCAGCGTTGAAGATCAAGGGAACACTGAAGCTTTCTTT.

The rearrangement joins TRBV6-1 to TRBJ2-5, with D possibly matching TRBD2 (5 bases). The germline V gene encodes CDR1 MNHNS and CDR2 SASEGT. Deletions cut 4 bases from V and 10 bases from J, with 19 bases between. The CDR3 contains 14 residues. As DNA, the CDR3 is TGTGCCAGCAGTGGGTGGGTTTCTCAAGAGGGCCAGTACTTC. It specifies CASSGWVSQEGQYF.

This clone was found once. The V and J genes are TRBV6-6 and TRBJ1-2, with 7 bases aligning to TRBD1. CDR1 is MNHNY, CDR2 SVGAGI, per germline (reference sequence). With V trimmed by 4 bases and J by 6 bases, 5 bases remained unmatched. The CDR3 spans 13 residues. CDR3 region: CASSWQGENGYTF. The CDR3 nucleotides are TGTGCCAGCAGTTGGCAGGGGGAGAATGGCTACACCTTC.

V gene TRBV2 combines with J gene TRBJ2-2, with 10 bases lining up with TRBD2. Trimming removed 6 bases from V and 5 bases from J; junction bases left unmatched: 3. The germline V gene encodes CDR1 SNHLY and CDR2 FYNNEI. The CDR3 covers 14 residues. CDR3 nucleotide sequence: TGTGCCAGCAGCGGGGGACTAGCGACCGGGGAGCTGTTTTTT. Protein sequence: CASSGGLATGELFF.

The chain uses TRBV10-3 and TRBJ1-4; the D gene is possibly TRBD1 (5 bases). The CDR3 consists of 13 residues. Germline V CDR1 and CDR2: ENHRY, SYGVKD. V was shortened by 11 bases and J by 8 bases, with 18 bases between the two germline ends. The CDR3 bases are TGTGCCGTAAGGGGACTCGCTGGGGAAAAACTGTTTTTT. It encodes CAVRGLAGEKLFF.

This clone was found once. The chain is built from TRBV4-3 and TRBJ1-2; tentatively, D is TRBD1 (5 bases). CDR3 length: 15 amino acids. V lost 0 bases to trimming and J lost 2 bases, with 10 bases between them. Germline V gives CDR1 LGHNA, CDR2 YSLEER. The CDR3 DNA sequence: TGCGCCAGCAGCCAAGATTACGGGGGGAACTATGGCTACACCTTC. Its protein product is CASSQDYGGNYGYTF.

In nucleotides, the CDR3 is TGCGCCAGCAGCCTCGGACAGGGGGGAAGCACCGGGGAGCTGTTTTTT. Amino acid sequence: CASSLGQGGSTGELFF. The gene calls are TRBV5-1 and TRBJ2-2; 10 nucleotides agree with TRBD1. Germline CDR1 and CDR2: SGHRS and YFSETQ. The CDR3 covers 16 residues. V was pared by 4 bases and J by 4 bases, with 7 bases of the junction left unmatched.

About this clone itself: Other DNA sequences in this specimen translate into the identical CDR3. This sequence joins TRBV6-1 and TRBJ1-1; no clear D gene. There are 11 residues in the CDR3. V gave up 4 bases and J gave up 7 bases, with 7 bases separating them. Germline loops: CDR1 MNHNS, CDR2 SASEGT. The CDR3 DNA reads as TGTGCCAGCAGTGGGCGGAGTGAAGCTTTCTTT. This sequence encodes CASSGRSEAFF.

V usage is TRBV2 and J usage is TRBJ2-3; 14 bases map to TRBD2. Germline V gives CDR1 SNHLY, CDR2 FYNNEI. This CDR3 region has 17 residues. J was trimmed by 3 bases and V by 7 bases; bases with no gene match: 9. The CDR3 region is CASTRLGLAGGTDTQYF. The CDR3 region has the DNA TGTGCCAGCACCCGACTCGGACTAGCGGGAGGTACAGATACGCAGTATTTT.

The chain is built from TRBV10-3 and TRBJ2-1; 8 nucleotides match TRBD2. The CDR3 covers 14 residues. The J segment lost 5 bases and the V segment lost 8 bases, leaving 8 bases of the junction unmatched. The germline gives CDR1 ENHRY, CDR2 SYGVKD. The CDR3 spells CAISSAGDNNEQFF. The CDR3 DNA follows: TGTGCCATCTCGTCAGCGGGGGATAACAATGAGCAGTTCTTC.

The V gene is TRBV10-2, the J gene TRBJ1-2; TRBD1 aligns across 7 bases. The junction had 8 bases not matched to a gene; V was cut back by 6 bases and J by 4 bases. The CDR3 consists of 14 residues. The germline CDR1 and CDR2 sequences are WSHSY and SAAADI. DNA for the CDR3: TGCGCCAGCAGCCGGGACAGTGGAGGCTATGGCTACACCTTC. This encodes CASSRDSGGYGYTF.

The gene calls are TRBV4-1 and TRBJ2-2; 11 positions match TRBD1. In germline, CDR1 is MGHRA, CDR2 YSYEKL. There are 18 residues in the CDR3. V lost 3 bases and J lost 7; bases outside the gene matches: 13. This CDR3 reads CASSHPAGQGATVGELFF. The CDR3 coding sequence is TGCGCCAGCAGCCACCCCGCCGGACAGGGGGCGACAGTCGGGGAGCTGTTTTTT.

The chain employs TRBV11-2 and TRBJ1-3; D remains ambiguous. Germline CDR1 and CDR2: SGHAT and FQNNGV. The length of the CDR3 is 14 residues. Trimming took off 1 base at V and 1 base at J, with 5 bases between the two ends. The CDR3 bases are TGTGCCAGCAGCTTAGGACAATCTGGAAACACCATATATTTT. Its protein is CASSLGQSGNTIYF.

The V gene is TRBV11-2, the J gene TRBJ1-1; D is uncertain. V lost 3 bases to trimming and J lost 1 base, with 9 bases between them. The CDR3 has 14 amino acids. CDR1 SGHAT and CDR2 FQNNGV come from the germline V gene. As DNA, the CDR3 is TGTGCCAGCAGCTTCGGACGGCAGAACACTGAAGCTTTCTTT. It translates to CASSFGRQNTEAFF.

Worth noting for this clone: Additional DNA sequences in this sample encode the identical CDR3. The chain links TRBV6-1 to TRBJ1-4; D is unclear. Germline CDR1 reads MNHNS; CDR2 reads SASEGT. The CDR3 length is 12 residues. The V end lost 1 base, the J end lost 7 bases, and 4 bases lay between the germline ends. CDR3 protein: CASSEEGEKLFF. The CDR3 nucleotides are TGTGCCAGCAGTGAAGAGGGTGAAAAACTGTTTTTT.

The chain recombines TRBV29-1 with TRBJ2-3; D remains ambiguous. The CDR3 totals 16 residues. CDR1 and CDR2 from the germline V gene are SQVTM and ANQGSEA. The ends were cut back, 1 base at V and 2 bases at J, with 16 bases in the middle. Written as DNA, the CDR3 is TGCAGCGTTGAAGGGTTTCCGGGCAAAACCACAGATACGCAGTATTTT. Protein product: CSVEGFPGKTTDTQYF.

This clone occurred once. Other DNA sequences from this sample encode an identical CDR3 as well. The CDR3 coding sequence is TGCGCCAGCAGCCCCACGGGGGGGAACACTGAAGCTTTCTTT. Translating gives CASSPTGGNTEAFF. V gene TRBV5-1 combines with J gene TRBJ1-1, with a possible D match to TRBD1 (5 bases). With 4 bases removed from V and 1 base from J, the gap between germline ends came to 11 bases. Germline V gene lookup returns CDR1 SGHRS and CDR2 YFSETQ. The CDR3 extends over 14 amino acids. Drawing the rest from reference TRBV5-1 and TRBJ1-1, the complete variable domain is KAGVTQTPRYLIKTRGQQVTLSCSPISGHRSVSWYQQTPGQGLQFLFEYFSETQRNKGNFPGRFSGRQFSNSRSEMNVSTLELGDSALYLCASSPTGGNTEAFFGQGTRLTVV.

The chain couples TRBV6-6 to TRBJ1-5; no firm D call. Trimming took 7 bases from V and 6 from J, leaving 13 bases between them. Per the germline V gene, CDR1 is MNHNY and CDR2 is SVGAGI (reference sequence). The CDR3 runs to 13 residues. The CDR3 coding sequence is TGTGCCAGCAATGGGGTTTCAGGTCAGCCCCAGCATTTT. The encoded protein is CASNGVSGQPQHF.

The chain is built from TRBV30 and TRBJ2-7; no clear D gene. Germline V gene data show CDR1 as GTSNPN and CDR2 as SVGIG (reference sequence). This CDR3 is built from 12 residues. V shed 5 bases and J shed 6 bases, with 14 bases lying between them. The CDR3 spells CAWGLSPGEQYF. The CDR3, as DNA: TGTGCCTGGGGGCTGAGTCCGGGCGAGCAGTACTTC.

This chain connects TRBV27 to TRBJ2-6; the D gene is possibly TRBD1 (5 bases). V lost 5 bases and J lost 3, with 17 bases in between. CDR1 MNHEY and CDR2 SMNVEV come from the germline V gene (reference sequence). The CDR3 is 17 amino acids. The CDR3 nucleotides are TGTGCCAGCAGTCCCCCCAGCAGGGTCTTTGGGGCCAACGTCCTGACTTTC. This sequence encodes CASSPPSRVFGANVLTF.

CDR3 sequence: CASSPPSREAYEQYF. The CDR3 nucleotides read TGTGCCAGCTCACCACCGTCCAGGGAAGCCTACGAGCAGTACTTC. The V gene is TRBV18, the J gene TRBJ2-7, with D possibly TRBD1 on 5 matching bases. The CDR3 is 15 amino acids. The germline V gene has CDR1 KGHSH and CDR2 LQKENI. V was pared by 0 bases and J by 2 bases, with 11 bases between.